This T cell receptor beta chain was recovered during a study of blood T cell repertoires in COVID-19. Germline loops: CDR1 SGHRS, CDR2 YFSETQ. This CDR3 is built from 15 residues. V lost 3 bases to trimming and J lost 7 bases; unmatched junction nucleotides: 8. The data were produced by immunoSEQ multiplex PCR, yet TCRdb's version contains in-frame clones alone and is incomplete. The repertoire holds fewer than 250,000 clones, with 83% as singletons. This receptor was obtained from a woman between 50 and 59 years old who had been exposed to COVID-19. The sequencing sample was made of PBMCs or T cells enriched from blood (not recorded which). This chain connects TRBV5-1 to TRBJ2-1; 9 bases are shared with TRBD2. CDR3 residues: CASSSVAGVRNEQFF. DNA of the CDR3: TGCGCCAGCAGCTCGGTAGCGGGGGTAAGAAATGAGCAGTTCTTC.